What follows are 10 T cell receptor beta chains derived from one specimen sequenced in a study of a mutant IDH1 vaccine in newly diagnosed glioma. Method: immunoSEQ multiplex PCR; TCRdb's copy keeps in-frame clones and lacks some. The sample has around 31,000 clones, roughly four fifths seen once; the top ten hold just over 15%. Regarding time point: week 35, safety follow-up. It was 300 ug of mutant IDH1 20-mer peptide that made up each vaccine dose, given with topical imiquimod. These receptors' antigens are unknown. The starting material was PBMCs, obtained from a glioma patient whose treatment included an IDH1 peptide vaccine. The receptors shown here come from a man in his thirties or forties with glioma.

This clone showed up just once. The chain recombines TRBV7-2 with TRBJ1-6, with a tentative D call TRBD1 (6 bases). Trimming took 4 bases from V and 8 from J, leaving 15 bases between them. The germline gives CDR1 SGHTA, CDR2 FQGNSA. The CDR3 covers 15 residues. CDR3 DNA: TGTGCCAGCAGCTCGTTCCGGGGGGCGGATTCACCCCTCCACTTT. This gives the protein CASSSFRGADSPLHF.

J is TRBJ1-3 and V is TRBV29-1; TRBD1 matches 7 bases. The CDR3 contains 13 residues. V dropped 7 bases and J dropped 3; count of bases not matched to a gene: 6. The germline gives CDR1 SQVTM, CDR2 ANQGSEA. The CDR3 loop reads CSAYRQGGNTIYF. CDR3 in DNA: TGCAGCGCCTACCGACAGGGTGGAAACACCATATATTTT.

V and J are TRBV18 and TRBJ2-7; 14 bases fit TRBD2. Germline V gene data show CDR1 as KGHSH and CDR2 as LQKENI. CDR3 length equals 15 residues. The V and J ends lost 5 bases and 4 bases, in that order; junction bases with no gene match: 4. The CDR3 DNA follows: TGTGCCAGCTCAGGGACTAGCGGGAGTAGGTACGAGCAGTACTTC. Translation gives CASSGTSGSRYEQYF. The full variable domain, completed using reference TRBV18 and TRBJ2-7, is NAGVMQNPRHLVRRRGQEARLRCSPMKGHSHVYWYRQLPEEGLKFMVYLQKENIIDESGMPKERFSAEFPKEGPSILRIQQVVRGDSAAYFCASSGTSGSRYEQYFGPGTRLTVT.

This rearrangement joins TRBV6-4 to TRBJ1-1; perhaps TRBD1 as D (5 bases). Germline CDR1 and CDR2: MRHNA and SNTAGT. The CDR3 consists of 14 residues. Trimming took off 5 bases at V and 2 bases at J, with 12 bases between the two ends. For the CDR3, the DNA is TGTGCCAGCAGTCCGTCAGGGTTCAACACTGAAGCTTTCTTT. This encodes CASSPSGFNTEAFF.

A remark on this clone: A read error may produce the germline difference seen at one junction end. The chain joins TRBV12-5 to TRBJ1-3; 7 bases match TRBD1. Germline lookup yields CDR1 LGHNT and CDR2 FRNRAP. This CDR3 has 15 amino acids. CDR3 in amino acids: CASGLGQSSGNTIYF. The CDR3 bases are TGTGCTAGTGGATTGGGACAGTCCTCTGGAAACACCATATATTTT.

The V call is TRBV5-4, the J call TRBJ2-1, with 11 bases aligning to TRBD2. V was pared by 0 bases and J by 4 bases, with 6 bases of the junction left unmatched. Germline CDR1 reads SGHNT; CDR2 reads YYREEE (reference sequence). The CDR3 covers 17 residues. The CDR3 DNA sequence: TGTGCCAGCAGCTTGGGTACAGGGACTAGCGGATACAATGAGCAGTTCTTC. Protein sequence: CASSLGTGTSGYNEQFF.

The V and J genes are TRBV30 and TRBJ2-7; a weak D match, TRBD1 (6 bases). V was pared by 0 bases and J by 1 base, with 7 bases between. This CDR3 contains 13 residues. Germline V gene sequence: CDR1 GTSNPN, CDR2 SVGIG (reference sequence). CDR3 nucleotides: TGTGCCTGGAGTGTTAGGGGGTCCTACGAGCAGTACTTC. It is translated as CAWSVRGSYEQYF.

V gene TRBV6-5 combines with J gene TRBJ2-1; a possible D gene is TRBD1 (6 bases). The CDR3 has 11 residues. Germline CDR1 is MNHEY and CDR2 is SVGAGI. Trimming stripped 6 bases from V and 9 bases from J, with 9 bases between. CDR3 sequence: CASSTGPEQFF. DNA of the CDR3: TGTGCCAGCAGCACAGGGCCTGAGCAGTTCTTC.

The CDR3 spells CASSLTSGITDTQYF. CDR3 nucleotide sequence: TGTGCCAGCAGCTTAACTAGCGGGATCACAGATACGCAGTATTTT. V and J are TRBV7-7 and TRBJ2-3, with TRBD2 matching 10 bases. V lost 2 bases to trimming and J lost 2 bases; unmatched junction nucleotides: 1. Germline lookup yields CDR1 SSHAT and CDR2 FNYEAQ (reference sequence). This CDR3 has 15 amino acids.

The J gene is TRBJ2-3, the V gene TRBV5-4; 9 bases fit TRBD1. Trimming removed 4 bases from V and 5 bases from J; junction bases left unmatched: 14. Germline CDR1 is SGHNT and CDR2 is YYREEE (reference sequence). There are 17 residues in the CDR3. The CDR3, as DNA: TGTGCCAGCAGCCTAAAGGGACAGGGTTGGGCGGGAGATACGCAGTATTTT. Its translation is CASSLKGQGWAGDTQYF.